The 23 T cell receptor beta chains listed next were all sequenced from one sample in a study of shared clonotypes between healthy human individuals. CD45RO-negative cells were positively selected for CCR7, leaving out terminally differentiated effector memory CD45RA+ cells. Assay used: immunoSEQ multiplex PCR; TCRdb lists only in-frame clones, some missing. The sample includes about 700,000 clones, roughly nine tenths of them seen just once. Source material: naive CD8+ T cells sorted from blood. These receptors were collected from a man aged 30 to 45 in good health.

This chain joins TRBV25-1 and TRBJ2-1, with D uncertain. The CDR3 sequence is 12 residues long. Between the trimmed V and J ends, which lost 4 bases and 13 bases, there was a span of 14 bases. Per germline, CDR1 MGHDK and CDR2 SYGVNS. The DNA for the CDR3 is TGTGCCAGCAGTGTGACGACCCGGATACAGTTCTTC. Its protein product is CASSVTTRIQFF.

The chain has TRBV11-2 and TRBJ2-5; a weak D match, TRBD2 (8 bases). Trimming left V 8 bases short and J 4 bases short, with 23 bases between. Germline-derived CDR1 and CDR2 are SGHAT and FQNNGV. The CDR3 sequence is 16 residues long. CDR3 coding DNA: TGTGCCAGCGCGTCAGGGGGGCAGCGGGAGTCAGAGACCCAGTACTTC. Its translation is CASASGGQRESETQYF.

CDR3 nucleotides: TGTGCCAGCAGCTCCAGGGGGGGAGGCGGCTACACCTTC. Its translation is CASSSRGGGGYTF. The chain combines TRBV7-9 with TRBJ1-2; 7 nucleotides align to TRBD1. The germline V gene encodes CDR1 SEHNR and CDR2 FQNEAQ (reference sequence). The CDR3 runs 13 residues. V shed 4 bases and J 8 bases; nucleotides not matched to a gene: 7.

This chain uses TRBV5-4 with TRBJ2-7, with 7 nucleotides matching TRBD2. This CDR3 is 13 amino acids long. CDR1 and CDR2 from the germline V gene are SGHNT and YYREEE (reference sequence). V was clipped by 6 bases and J by 1 base; unmatched bases: 4. CDR3 DNA: TGTGCCAGCAAAGAGCGGGGATCCTACGAGCAGTACTTC. It translates to CASKERGSYEQYF.

The chain combines TRBV27 with TRBJ2-7, with 7 bases identical to TRBD1. Per germline, CDR1 MNHEY and CDR2 SMNVEV (reference sequence). V lost 6 bases and J lost 5; bases outside the gene matches: 13. The CDR3 totals 15 residues. CDR3 region: CASSYIDRAVDEQYF. As DNA, the CDR3 is TGTGCCAGCAGCTATATCGACAGGGCGGTCGACGAGCAGTACTTC.

The rearrangement joins TRBV5-1 to TRBJ2-2; 9 nucleotides align to TRBD1. The germline V gene encodes CDR1 SGHRS and CDR2 YFSETQ. J gave up 3 bases and V 3 bases, and 6 bases lay outside the gene matches. This CDR3 spans 16 amino acids. CDR3 bases: TGCGCCAGCAGCTCCACCGGGACAGGGTACACCGGGGAGCTGTTTTTT. It encodes CASSSTGTGYTGELFF.

V usage is TRBV11-2 and J usage is TRBJ2-5; no clear D. Germline loops: CDR1 SGHAT, CDR2 FQNNGV. V lost 5 bases, J lost 5 bases, and 6 bases lay in between. The CDR3 spans 11 residues. The CDR3 loop is CASSRYETQYF. The CDR3 DNA reads TGTGCCAGCAGCCGCTACGAGACCCAGTACTTC. Full variable domain (missing parts from reference TRBV11-2 and TRBJ2-5): EAGVAQSPRYKIIEKRQSVAFWCNPISGHATLYWYQQILGQGPKLLIQFQNNGVVDDSQLPKDRFSAERLKGVDSTLKIQPAKLEDSAVYLCASSRYETQYFGPGTRLLVL.

The V gene is TRBV29-1, the J gene TRBJ2-1, with TRBD1 identical over 7 bases. The CDR3 has 14 amino acids. Germline-derived CDR1 and CDR2 are SQVTM and ANQGSEA. V lost 4 bases and J lost 10; bases outside the gene matches: 13. The CDR3 sequence is CSVVGAGTASEQFF. The CDR3 DNA is TGCAGCGTTGTGGGGGCCGGGACAGCGAGCGAGCAGTTCTTC.

The rearrangement links TRBV4-1 to TRBJ2-5, with D maybe TRBD2 (5 bases). The germline V gene encodes CDR1 MGHRA and CDR2 YSYEKL. This CDR3 contains 17 residues. With 3 bases removed from V and 5 bases from J, the gap between germline ends came to 22 bases. CDR3: CASSQRDGGLGVETQYF. The DNA for the CDR3 is TGCGCCAGCAGCCAGAGAGATGGCGGGTTGGGAGTGGAGACCCAGTACTTC.

J is TRBJ1-1 and V is TRBV5-1, with D hard to call. CDR3 size: 13 residues. V was pared by 4 bases and J by 0 bases, with 7 bases between. Looked up from germline, CDR1 is SGHRS and CDR2 is YFSETQ. CDR3 residues: CASSGTVNTEAFF. The CDR3 nucleotides read TGCGCCAGCAGCGGAACAGTGAACACTGAAGCTTTCTTT.

The chain couples TRBV30 to TRBJ2-1; D may correspond to TRBD1 or TRBD2 (6 bases each). The CDR3 has 11 amino acids. Germline loops: CDR1 GTSNPN, CDR2 SVGIG (reference sequence). V was pared by 5 bases and J by 12 bases, with 14 bases between. CDR3: CAWGGPAMQFF. The CDR3 nucleotides are TGTGCCTGGGGGGGGCCAGCCATGCAGTTCTTC.

This clone was counted once. V and J are TRBV7-9 and TRBJ2-5, with 10 positions matching TRBD2. The junction had 16 bases not matched to a gene; V was cut back by 6 bases and J by 0 bases. The V gene's germline CDR1 is SEHNR and CDR2 FQNEAQ (reference sequence). The CDR3 loop spans 19 amino acids. The CDR3 region is CASSYRQREGKGHQETQYF. CDR3 DNA sequence: TGTGCCAGCAGTTACCGTCAGCGGGAGGGGAAGGGCCACCAAGAGACCCAGTACTTC.

The gene calls are TRBV27 and TRBJ2-1; D call uncertain. V gave up 3 bases and J gave up 0 bases, with 9 bases separating them. This CDR3 is 15 amino acids long. Germline lookup yields CDR1 MNHEY and CDR2 SMNVEV (reference sequence). The CDR3 DNA reads TGTGCCAGCAGTTTCATTGATGGCTCCTACAATGAGCAGTTCTTC. It specifies CASSFIDGSYNEQFF.

The chain recombines TRBV27 with TRBJ2-3; D remains ambiguous. There are 13 residues in the CDR3. V lost 5 bases and J 6 bases, leaving 12 bases between the germline ends. Germline-derived CDR1 and CDR2 are MNHEY and SMNVEV (reference sequence). The CDR3 loop is CASSGVTPDTQYF. The CDR3 DNA sequence: TGTGCCAGCAGTGGGGTAACCCCCGATACGCAGTATTTT.

The V gene is TRBV2, the J gene TRBJ1-4, with D possibly being TRBD1 (6 bases). The V gene lost 6 bases and the J gene lost 7 bases, with 18 bases spanning the gap. Germline lookup yields CDR1 SNHLY and CDR2 FYNNEI. This CDR3 contains 15 residues. The CDR3 is CASRVGEGDSEKLFF. DNA of the CDR3: TGTGCCAGCAGGGTTGGGGAGGGGGATTCTGAAAAACTGTTTTTT.

This chain joins TRBV4-1 and TRBJ2-5; D is unresolved. V was cut by 2 bases and J by 5 bases, with 6 bases left in between. Germline CDR1 MGHRA, CDR2 YSYEKL. The CDR3 consists of 12 residues. CDR3 in DNA: TGCGCCAGCAGCCAACCTTGGGAGACCCAGTACTTC. Protein product: CASSQPWETQYF.

V gene TRBV6-1 combines with J gene TRBJ1-5; the match to TRBD1 covers 8 bases. Germline V lookup: CDR1 MNHNS, CDR2 SASEGT. CDR3 length equals 16 residues. V shed 2 bases and J 6 bases; nucleotides not matched to a gene: 9. In nucleotides, the CDR3 is TGTGCCAGCAGTGAATACGAGACAGGGGCACGTCAGCCCCAGCATTTT. It specifies CASSEYETGARQPQHF.

The CDR3 DNA follows: TGTGCCAGCAGTTTCCAGCGGGAGGGCCTCGACGAGCAGTACTTC. It specifies CASSFQREGLDEQYF. The chain links TRBV2 to TRBJ2-7, with 10 nucleotides matching TRBD2. The junction had 9 bases not matched to a gene; V was cut back by 5 bases and J by 5 bases. The germline V gene has CDR1 SNHLY and CDR2 FYNNEI. This CDR3 is built from 15 residues. The full variable domain, rest sourced from reference TRBV2 and TRBJ2-7, is EPEVTQTPSHQVTQMGQEVILRCVPISNHLYFYWYRQILGQKVEFLVSFYNNEISEKSEIFDDQFSVERPDGSNFTLKIRSTKLEDSAMYFCASSFQREGLDEQYFGPGTRLTVT.

The chain recombines TRBV6-5 with TRBJ2-5; unclear D gene. V was cut by 2 bases and J by 1 base, with 5 bases left in between. The CDR3 runs 13 residues. Germline V CDR1 and CDR2: MNHEY, SVGAGI. CDR3 coding DNA: TGTGCCAGCAGTTACCCGAGCCAAGAGACCCAGTACTTC. Protein: CASSYPSQETQYF.

Here the CDR3 reads CASSWNRVTGELFF. CDR3 in DNA: TGTGCCAGCAGCTGGAACAGGGTAACCGGGGAGCTGTTTTTT. The chain has TRBV7-9 and TRBJ2-2, with D maybe TRBD1 (6 bases). Trimming took 4 bases from V and 5 from J, leaving 11 bases between them. This CDR3 region has 14 residues. Looked up from germline, CDR1 is SEHNR and CDR2 is FQNEAQ (reference sequence).

The rearrangement joins TRBV28 to TRBJ1-1, with unresolved D. Looked up from germline, CDR1 is MDHEN and CDR2 is SYDVKM. V was pared by 3 bases and J by 3 bases, with 8 bases between. The CDR3 length is 13 residues. In DNA form, the CDR3 reads TGTGCCAGCAGTTTCTCCCCGGACACTGAAGCTTTCTTT. Translation gives CASSFSPDTEAFF.

This rearrangement joins TRBV27 to TRBJ2-1; D possibly matches TRBD1 or TRBD2 (5 bases each). Germline lookup yields CDR1 MNHEY and CDR2 SMNVEV (reference sequence). The CDR3 sequence is 17 residues long. V was pared by 1 base and J by 0 bases, with 13 bases between. CDR3 nucleotides: TGTGCCAGCAGTTTATTCGGGGCCGACCTCTCCTACAATGAGCAGTTCTTC. It codes for CASSLFGADLSYNEQFF.

The V gene is TRBV30, the J gene TRBJ1-4; no clear D gene. Germline lookup yields CDR1 GTSNPN and CDR2 SVGIG (reference sequence). This CDR3 spans 13 amino acids. Trimming removed 1 base at V and 4 bases at J, with 7 bases between. Here the CDR3 reads CAWSGTLNEKLFF. In DNA form, the CDR3 reads TGTGCCTGGAGTGGGACCCTTAATGAAAAACTGTTTTTT.